Presented here are 10 T cell receptor beta chains from one specimen sequenced in a study of blood T cell repertoires in COVID-19. Libraries were prepared by immunoSEQ multiplex PCR; TCRdb keeps only in-frame clonotypes and omits some of them. Of about 74,000 clones in the sample, 80% to 90% were seen once. The sequenced material came from peripheral blood. The receptors stem from a man between 70 and 80 years old with acute or convalescent COVID-19.

The chain combines TRBV5-5 with TRBJ1-4; no definite D call. This CDR3 has 15 amino acids. The V end was cut by 1 base, the J end by 1 base, with 8 bases between. Germline CDR1 is SGHKS and CDR2 is YYEKEE (reference sequence). In nucleotides, the CDR3 is TGTGCCAGCAGCTTGCTCCCGGGAACTAATGAAAAACTGTTTTTT. Its protein product is CASSLLPGTNEKLFF.

As to this clone: An end of the junction differs from the germline gene, which may be a read error. J is TRBJ1-1 and V is TRBV7-7; D ambiguous. The V gene's germline CDR1 is SSHAT and CDR2 FNYEAQ (reference sequence). This CDR3 is 13 amino acids long. This chain's CDR3 is CASSLARGTEAFF. CDR3 nucleotides: TGTGCTAGCAGCTTAGCCAGAGGGACTGAAGCTTTCTTT.

The chain links TRBV5-1 to TRBJ2-7; no firm D call. V was shortened by 1 base and J by 3 bases, with 8 bases between the two germline ends. Germline CDR1 SGHRS, CDR2 YFSETQ. This CDR3 is 13 amino acids long. CDR3 sequence: CASSLFGSYEQYF. The DNA of the CDR3 is TGCGCCAGCAGCTTGTTTGGCAGCTACGAGCAGTACTTC.

This clone was counted a few times. The chain recombines TRBV28 with TRBJ1-4; the match to TRBD1 covers 11 bases. The CDR3 extends over 16 amino acids. Trimming took 7 bases from V and 0 from J; bases not matched to a gene: 4. The V gene's germline CDR1 is MDHEN and CDR2 SYDVKM. For the CDR3, the DNA is TGTGCCAGCACGGGACAGGGGGGGGCAACTAATGAAAAACTGTTTTTT. This translates into CASTGQGGATNEKLFF.

This chain links TRBV18 with TRBJ2-7; the match to TRBD1 covers 8 bases. J gave up 0 bases and V 5 bases, and 6 bases lay outside the gene matches. The CDR3 runs 15 residues. CDR1 and CDR2 from the germline V gene are KGHSH and LQKENI. The CDR3 coding sequence is TGTGCCAGCTCAGGGGGACAGGTGGACTCCTACGAGCAGTACTTC. This sequence encodes CASSGGQVDSYEQYF.

The chain combines TRBV5-1 with TRBJ2-3, with TRBD2 matching over 10 bases. This CDR3 is built from 15 residues. The V and J ends lost 7 bases and 1 base, in that order; junction bases with no gene match: 6. Germline V gives CDR1 SGHRS, CDR2 YFSETQ. Here the CDR3 reads CASSHGTSGTDTQYF. The CDR3 DNA reads as TGCGCCAGCTCCCATGGGACTAGCGGCACAGATACGCAGTATTTT. Complete variable domain (other parts from reference TRBV5-1 and TRBJ2-3): KAGVTQTPRYLIKTRGQQVTLSCSPISGHRSVSWYQQTPGQGLQFLFEYFSETQRNKGNFPGRFSGRQFSNSRSEMNVSTLELGDSALYLCASSHGTSGTDTQYFGPGTRLTVL.

The chain links TRBV9 to TRBJ2-2; tentatively, D is TRBD1 (5 bases). CDR1 SGDLS and CDR2 YYNGEE come from the germline V gene. The V end lost 0 bases, the J end lost 5 bases, and 8 bases lay between the germline ends. This CDR3 comprises 14 residues. CDR3: CASSVVQGTGELFF. As DNA, the CDR3 is TGTGCCAGCAGCGTAGTGCAGGGTACCGGGGAGCTGTTTTTT. Looking up the rest from reference TRBV9 and TRBJ2-2 gives the full variable domain: DSGVTQTPKHLITATGQRVTLRCSPRSGDLSVYWYQQSLDQGLQFLIQYYNGEERAKGNILERFSAQQFPDLHSELNLSSLELGDSALYFCASSVVQGTGELFFGEGSRLTVL.

The V gene is TRBV7-8, the J gene TRBJ2-5; D gene uncertain. This CDR3 spans 15 amino acids. Trimming removed 2 bases from V and 1 base from J, with 11 bases in between. Looked up from germline, CDR1 is SGHVS and CDR2 is FQNEAQ. CDR3 in amino acids: CASSLTGTTQETQYF. The CDR3 coding sequence is TGTGCCAGCAGCTTAACCGGTACCACCCAAGAGACCCAGTACTTC.

This chain links TRBV7-9 with TRBJ2-7, with 9 bases lining up with TRBD2. The CDR3 is 15 amino acids. Per germline, CDR1 SEHNR and CDR2 FQNEAQ (reference sequence). Trimming at V came to 3 bases and at J to 0 bases, leaving 3 bases not matched to a gene. CDR3 in amino acids: CASSFRLAASYEQYF. The CDR3, as DNA: TGTGCCAGCAGCTTCCGACTAGCGGCCTCCTACGAGCAGTACTTC.

The V and J genes are TRBV5-6 and TRBJ1-1; no reliable D call. Germline V lookup: CDR1 SGHDT, CDR2 YYEEEE. The CDR3 has 14 residues. Trimming stripped 4 bases from V and 1 base from J, with 11 bases between. The CDR3 here is CASSRRRRNTEAFF. CDR3 DNA: TGTGCCAGCAGCCGGAGACGGAGGAACACTGAAGCTTTCTTT.